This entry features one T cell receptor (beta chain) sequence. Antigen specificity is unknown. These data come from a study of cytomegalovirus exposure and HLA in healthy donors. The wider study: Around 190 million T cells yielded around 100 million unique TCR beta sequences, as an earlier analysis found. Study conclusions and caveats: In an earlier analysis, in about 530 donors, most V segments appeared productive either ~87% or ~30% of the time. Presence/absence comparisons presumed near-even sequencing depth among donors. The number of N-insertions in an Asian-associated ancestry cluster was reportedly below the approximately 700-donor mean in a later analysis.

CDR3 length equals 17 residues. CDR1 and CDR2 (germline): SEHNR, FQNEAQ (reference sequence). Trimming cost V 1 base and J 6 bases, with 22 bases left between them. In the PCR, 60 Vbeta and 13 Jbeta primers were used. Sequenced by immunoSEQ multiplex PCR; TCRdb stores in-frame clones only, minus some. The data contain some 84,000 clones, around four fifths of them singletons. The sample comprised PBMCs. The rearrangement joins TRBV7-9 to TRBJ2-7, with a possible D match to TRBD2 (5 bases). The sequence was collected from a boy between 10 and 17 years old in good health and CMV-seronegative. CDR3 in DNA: TGTGCCAGCAGCTTAGTTGGGGTGGGAGTACGGTTGGGCGAGCAGTACTTC. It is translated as CASSLVGVGVRLGEQYF.